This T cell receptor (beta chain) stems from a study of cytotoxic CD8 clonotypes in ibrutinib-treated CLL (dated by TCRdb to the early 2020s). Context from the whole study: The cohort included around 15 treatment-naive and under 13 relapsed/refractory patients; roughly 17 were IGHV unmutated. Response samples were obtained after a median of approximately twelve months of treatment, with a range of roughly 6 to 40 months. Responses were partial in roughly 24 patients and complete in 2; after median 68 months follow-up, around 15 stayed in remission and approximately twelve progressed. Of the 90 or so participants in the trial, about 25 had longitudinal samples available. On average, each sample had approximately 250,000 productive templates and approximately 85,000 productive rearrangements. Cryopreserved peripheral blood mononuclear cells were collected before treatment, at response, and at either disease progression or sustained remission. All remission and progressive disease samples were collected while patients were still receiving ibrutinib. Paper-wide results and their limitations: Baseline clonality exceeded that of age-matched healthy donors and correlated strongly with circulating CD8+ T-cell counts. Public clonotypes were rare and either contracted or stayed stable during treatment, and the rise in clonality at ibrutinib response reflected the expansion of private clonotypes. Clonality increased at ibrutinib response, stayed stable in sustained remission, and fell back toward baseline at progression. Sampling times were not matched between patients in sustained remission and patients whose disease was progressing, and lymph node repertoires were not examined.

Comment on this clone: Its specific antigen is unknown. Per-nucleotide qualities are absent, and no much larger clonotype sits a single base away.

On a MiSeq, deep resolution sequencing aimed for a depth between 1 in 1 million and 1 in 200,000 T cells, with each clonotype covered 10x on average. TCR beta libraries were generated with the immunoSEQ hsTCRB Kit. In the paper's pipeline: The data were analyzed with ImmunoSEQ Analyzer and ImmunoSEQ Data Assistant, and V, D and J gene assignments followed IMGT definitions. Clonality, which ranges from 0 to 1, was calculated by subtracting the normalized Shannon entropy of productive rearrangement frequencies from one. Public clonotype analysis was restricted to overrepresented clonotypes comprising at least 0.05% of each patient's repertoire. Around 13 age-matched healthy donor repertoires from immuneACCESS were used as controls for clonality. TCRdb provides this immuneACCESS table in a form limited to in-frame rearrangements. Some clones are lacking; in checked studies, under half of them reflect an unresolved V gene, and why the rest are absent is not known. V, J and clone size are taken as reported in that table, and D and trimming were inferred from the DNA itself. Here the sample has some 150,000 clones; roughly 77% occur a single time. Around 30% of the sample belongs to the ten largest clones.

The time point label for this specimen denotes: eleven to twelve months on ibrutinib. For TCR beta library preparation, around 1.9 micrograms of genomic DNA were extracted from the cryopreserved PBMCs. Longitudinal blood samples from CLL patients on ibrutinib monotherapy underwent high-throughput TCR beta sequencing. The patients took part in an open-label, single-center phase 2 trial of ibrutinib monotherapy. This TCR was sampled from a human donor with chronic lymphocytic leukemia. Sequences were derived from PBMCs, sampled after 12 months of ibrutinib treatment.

The sequence in DNA is TGTGCCAGCAGCGATGGGACTAGCGGGGGGCGTACGCAGTATTTT. It translates to CASSDGTSGGRTQYF. Recombination linked TRBV7-2 to TRBJ2-3; 15 nucleotides in the junction match TRBD2. Relative to germline, V is missing 5 bases and J is missing 8 bases, with 5 bases of the junction outside any gene match. The CDR3 spans 15 residues, from the cysteine through the phenylalanine. The CDR3 DNA has 45 bases and is translated from base 1. According to the germline V gene, CDR1 reads SGHTA and CDR2 reads FQGNSA.